One and the same sample provided the 6 T cell receptor beta chains below, sequenced in a study of identical twins. TCRdb re-called the 5' RACE reads through MiXCR, storing one row per CDR3 protein. The profile covers about 1.7 million distinct CDR3 sequences, with under 35% appearing a single time and 0.25% to 0.3% taken by the ten largest. What was sequenced was cord blood. Source of these receptors: a newborn girl in good health.

The chain recombines TRBV4-1 with TRBJ2-3; D unclear. CDR3 length equals 15 residues. Between the trimmed V and J ends, which lost 0 bases and 0 bases, there was a span of 7 bases. Germline lookup yields CDR1 MGHRA and CDR2 YSYEKL. The CDR3 reads CASSQDLVSTDTQYF. The CDR3 DNA is TGCGCCAGCAGCCAAGATCTAGTAAGCACAGATACGCAGTATTTT.

The DNA of the CDR3 is TGTGCCAGCAGCCAACCCTGGACTAGCGGATCCTACGAGCAGTACTTC. As protein: CASSQPWTSGSYEQYF. The gene calls are TRBV4-2 and TRBJ2-7; 10 bases are a match to TRBD2. Germline V CDR1 and CDR2: LGHNA, YNFKEQ. The CDR3 totals 16 residues. Germline trimming cut 2 bases from V and 1 base from J; bases unmatched to any gene: 5.

This clonotype showed up many times. The rearrangement uses TRBV20-1 and TRBJ2-3; no clear D. This CDR3 contains 12 residues. V was pared by 2 bases and J by 4 bases, with 7 bases between. Germline V gives CDR1 DFQATT, CDR2 SNEGSKA (reference sequence). In DNA, the CDR3 is TGCAGTGCTAGATCTTGGGCAGATACGCAGTATTTT. This gives the protein CSARSWADTQYF.

The rearrangement joins TRBV12-3 or TRBV12-4 to TRBJ2-7; D call uncertain. The CDR3 runs to 14 residues. V was clipped by 1 base and J by 7 bases, with 14 bases between them. The CDR3 DNA reads as TGTGCCAGCAGTTTAGAGCTCCGGAATGAGGAGCAGTACTTC. Protein: CASSLELRNEEQYF.

This clonotype showed up just a few times. The V call is TRBV5-1, the J call TRBJ2-3, with D tentatively TRBD1 or TRBD2 (5 bases each). Germline loops: CDR1 SGHRS, CDR2 YFSETQ. The CDR3 totals 15 residues. With 4 bases removed from V and 6 bases from J, the gap between germline ends came to 18 bases. CDR3 DNA sequence: TGCGCCAGCAGCCTGACCGGGACCCCCCTCGATACGCAGTATTTT. Its protein is CASSLTGTPLDTQYF. Full variable domain (rest looked up from reference TRBV5-1 and TRBJ2-3): KAGVTQTPRYLIKTRGQQVTLSCSPISGHRSVSWYQQTPGQGLQFLFEYFSETQRNKGNFPGRFSGRQFSNSRSEMNVSTLELGDSALYLCASSLTGTPLDTQYFGPGTRLTVL.

This chain links TRBV2 with TRBJ2-1; TRBD2 aligns across 7 bases. J gave up 2 bases and V 11 bases, and 12 bases lay outside the gene matches. There are 15 residues in the CDR3. Germline V CDR1 and CDR2: SNHLY, FYNNEI. The CDR3 reads CAPSNWSGAYNEQFF. CDR3 DNA: TGTGCCCCCAGCAATTGGAGCGGGGCCTACAATGAGCAGTTCTTC.